The 10 T cell receptor beta chains in this list originate from one sample, sequenced in a study of T cells in Graves' hyperthyroidism and ophthalmopathy. Amplification targeted TCR beta CDR3 regions from RNA transcripts. When the TCR CDR3 underwent first-round RT-PCR, the HTBI primer set was used. Via MiXCR, TCRdb re-called the multiplex PCR reads, giving one row per CDR3 protein. The top ten clones hold approximately 15% of a sample with a few hundred thousand distinct CDR3 sequences, approximately 17% of them seen once. Sequenced input: blood. The source is a woman aged 18-29 years with Graves' ophthalmopathy.

This clonotype was observed at least ten times. V gene TRBV29-1 combines with J gene TRBJ2-7; no clear D gene. Per germline, CDR1 SQVTM and CDR2 ANQGSEA. The CDR3 covers 11 residues. The germline V and J ends were trimmed by 5 bases and 0 bases, with 5 bases remaining between them. The CDR3, as DNA: TGCAGCGTTCAGAGCTCCTACGAGCAGTACTTC. It translates to CSVQSSYEQYF.

V usage is TRBV28 and J usage is TRBJ2-3; the match to TRBD2 covers 9 bases. Losses at the gene ends were 1 base for V and 2 bases for J; bases not matched to a gene: 13. Germline loops: CDR1 MDHEN, CDR2 SYDVKM. The CDR3 has 19 amino acids. The CDR3 here is CASSLLRGGAGGYTDTQYF. The CDR3 DNA is TGTGCCAGCAGTTTATTAAGGGGAGGAGCGGGGGGCTACACAGATACGCAGTATTTT.

The rearrangement uses TRBV24-1 and TRBJ2-1; unclear D gene. V was clipped by 9 bases and J by 7 bases, with 9 bases between them. Germline V gene sequence: CDR1 KGHDR, CDR2 SFDVKD. The CDR3 sequence is 11 residues long. The CDR3 DNA follows: TGTGCCACCCGGTATTGGAATGAGCAGTTCTTC. Protein sequence: CATRYWNEQFF.

V and J are TRBV6-1 and TRBJ1-6, with D possibly being TRBD1 (5 bases). Deletions cut 7 bases from V and 3 bases from J, with 13 bases between. CDR1 is MNHNS, CDR2 SASEGT, per germline. The CDR3 has 15 amino acids. CDR3 in amino acids: CASTRDLGYNSPLHF. CDR3 nucleotide sequence: TGTGCCAGCACCAGGGACCTTGGCTATAATTCACCCCTCCACTTT.

Remarks on this clonotype: With a much larger clone just one base away, this may be a read error. The gene calls are TRBV9 and TRBJ1-2, with TRBD1 as a possible D gene (5 bases). V lost 0 bases and J lost 8, with 11 bases in between. The CDR3 covers 13 residues. The germline CDR1 and CDR2 sequences are SGDLS and YYNGEE. The CDR3 region has the DNA TGTGCCAGCAGCGTAGACAGGAGGCGAGGCTACACCTTC. Encoded protein: CASSVDRRRGYTF.

This chain links TRBV19 with TRBJ2-7; D remains unclear. Trimming took off 5 bases at V and 6 bases at J, with 8 bases between the two ends. Germline loops: CDR1 LNHDA, CDR2 SQIVND (reference sequence). The CDR3 runs 11 residues. The CDR3 reads CASSDGGEQYF. The DNA for the CDR3 is TGTGCCAGTAGTGATGGCGGCGAGCAGTACTTC.

The genes are TRBV27 and TRBJ1-1; the match to TRBD1 covers 10 bases. V lost 2 bases and J lost 11; bases outside the gene matches: 5. Per the germline V gene, CDR1 is MNHEY and CDR2 is SMNVEV (reference sequence). The CDR3 sequence is 13 residues long. The CDR3 spells CASSLGTGVVAFF. Here the CDR3 DNA reads TGTGCCAGCAGTTTAGGGACAGGGGTCGTCGCTTTCTTT.

This clonotype was detected ten times or more. CDR3 in amino acids: CASTGSGLNEQYF. CDR3 nucleotides: TGTGCCAGCACAGGAAGCGGATTAAACGAGCAGTACTTC. V usage is TRBV28 and J usage is TRBJ2-7, with D perhaps matching TRBD2 (5 bases). The V gene's germline CDR1 is MDHEN and CDR2 SYDVKM. The CDR3 consists of 13 residues. Deletions cut 7 bases from V and 5 bases from J, with 15 bases between. The whole variable domain, remainder taken from reference TRBV28 and TRBJ2-7, is DVKVTQSSRYLVKRTGEKVFLECVQDMDHENMFWYRQDPGLGLRLIYFSYDVKMKEKGDIPEGYSVSREKKERFSLILESASTNQTSMYLCASTGSGLNEQYFGPGTRLTVT.

This clonotype has ten or more counts. The chain is built from TRBV7-9 and TRBJ2-1, with unresolved D. V dropped 10 bases and J dropped 7 bases, with 14 bases sitting between them. Germline CDR1 and CDR2: SEHNR and FQNEAQ (reference sequence). This CDR3 region has 12 residues. CDR3 sequence reads: CATYELGNEQFF. The CDR3 DNA reads as TGTGCCACCTACGAGTTGGGGAATGAGCAGTTCTTC.

This clonotype was observed at least ten times. The chain joins TRBV28 to TRBJ2-7; possible D gene TRBD1, 6 bases. This CDR3 is 14 amino acids long. The germline gives CDR1 MDHEN, CDR2 SYDVKM. V lost 3 bases to trimming and J lost 2 bases, with 11 bases between them. The CDR3 region is CASSLEGGPYEQYF. CDR3 nucleotide sequence: TGTGCCAGCAGTTTGGAAGGGGGACCCTACGAGCAGTACTTC. The complete variable domain, with remaining parts taken from reference TRBV28 and TRBJ2-7, reads DVKVTQSSRYLVKRTGEKVFLECVQDMDHENMFWYRQDPGLGLRLIYFSYDVKMKEKGDIPEGYSVSREKKERFSLILESASTNQTSMYLCASSLEGGPYEQYFGPGTRLTVT.